This entry features one T cell receptor (beta chain) sequence. This entry comes from a study of blood T cell repertoires in COVID-19. Study details: Samples came from the United States, Italy and Spain, spanning acute and convalescent COVID-19. PBMCs, B-cell-depleted T cells, or T cells provided the cDNA or gDNA that made up the material.

Clones were read by immunoSEQ multiplex PCR, and TCRdb kept only the in-frame ones, dropping some. Of 250,000 or so clones in the sample, approximately 86% were seen once. There are 14 residues in the CDR3. Trimming left V 5 bases short and J 9 bases short, with 14 bases between. Germline values: CDR1 MGHDK, CDR2 SYGVNS. Source material: peripheral blood. This TCR was recovered from a man aged 40-49 years with active or convalescent COVID-19. The genes are TRBV25-1 and TRBJ1-6; D may be TRBD1 (6 bases). The CDR3, as DNA: TGTGCCAGCAGTTTACAGGGAATTTTTTCACCCCTCCACTTT. It specifies CASSLQGIFSPLHF.